What follows are 27 T cell receptor beta chains derived from one specimen sequenced in a study of cytomegalovirus exposure and HLA in healthy donors. The PCR employed 60 Vbeta primers together with 13 Jbeta primers. This table comes from immunoSEQ multiplex PCR, and its TCRdb copy is limited to in-frame clones, with some not included. The sample lists 75,000 to 100,000 clones, roughly 79% occurring once. What was sequenced was PBMCs. The receptors originated from a female donor in good health and CMV-seropositive.

The V and J genes are TRBV9 and TRBJ1-4; a possible D gene is TRBD1 (5 bases). The germline V gene has CDR1 SGDLS and CDR2 YYNGEE. Deletions cut 3 bases from V and 0 bases from J, with 12 bases between. The CDR3 has 16 amino acids. In DNA form, the CDR3 reads TGTGCCAGCAGCGAGTACCCGGACACAACTAATGAAAAACTGTTTTTT. Protein sequence: CASSEYPDTTNEKLFF.

The gene calls are TRBV15 and TRBJ1-5; TRBD1 matches at 8 bases. From germline, CDR1 is LNHNV and CDR2 YYDKDF (reference sequence). Unmatched junction bases numbered 8, after V lost 3 bases and J lost 4 bases. This CDR3 contains 16 residues. The CDR3 sequence is CATSSPGTGPNQPQHF. The CDR3 DNA sequence: TGTGCCACCAGCAGCCCCGGGACAGGTCCTAATCAGCCCCAGCATTTT.

The chain is built from TRBV10-3 and TRBJ1-2, with 7 positions matching TRBD1. The germline gives CDR1 ENHRY, CDR2 SYGVKD. The CDR3 covers 13 residues. V gave up 2 bases and J gave up 8 bases; unmatched junction bases: 5. The CDR3 region has the DNA TGTGCCATCAGTGAGGAGGGGGCGAAAGGCTACACCTTC. Translating gives CAISEEGAKGYTF.

The V gene is TRBV7-2, the J gene TRBJ1-1, with unresolved D. The V end lost 1 base, the J end lost 0 bases, and 12 bases lay between the germline ends. Germline V gene data show CDR1 as SGHTA and CDR2 as FQGNSA. The CDR3 runs to 16 residues. CDR3 sequence (DNA): TGTGCCAGCAGCTTAGTCGGTATAGGAGTGAACACTGAAGCTTTCTTT. Protein sequence: CASSLVGIGVNTEAFF.

The chain has TRBV18 and TRBJ1-5; D may be TRBD1 (5 bases). The CDR3 has 13 amino acids. In germline, CDR1 is KGHSH, CDR2 LQKENI. V was clipped by 3 bases and J by 4 bases, with 7 bases between them. The CDR3 sequence is CASSPQGNQPQHF. The DNA for the CDR3 is TGTGCCAGCTCACCTCAGGGAAATCAGCCCCAGCATTTT.

CDR3 in amino acids: CSVEFNYEQYF. The CDR3 nucleotides read TGCAGCGTTGAATTTAACTACGAGCAGTACTTC. This chain uses TRBV29-1 with TRBJ2-7; no clear D. The V and J ends lost 2 bases and 3 bases respectively, with 5 bases between them. The CDR3 has 11 amino acids. Germline CDR1 is SQVTM and CDR2 is ANQGSEA.

V is TRBV28 and J is TRBJ1-5; D is possibly TRBD1 (5 bases). V lost 5 bases, J lost 3 bases, and 14 bases lay in between. The CDR3 loop spans 15 amino acids. The germline V gene encodes CDR1 MDHEN and CDR2 SYDVKM. The CDR3 bases are TGTGCCAGCAGTACCCAGGGTTCCGACAATCAGCCCCAGCATTTT. Protein: CASSTQGSDNQPQHF.

This chain joins TRBV7-6 and TRBJ2-7; TRBD1 matches 9 bases. With 5 bases clipped from V and 3 bases from J, the junction kept 5 bases outside the gene matches. The CDR3 spans 14 residues. Germline V gene lookup returns CDR1 SGHVS and CDR2 FNYEAQ. Here the CDR3 DNA reads TGTGCCAGCAGCAGCGGACAGGGGATCTACGAGCAGTACTTC. It yields the protein CASSSGQGIYEQYF.

The chain recombines TRBV9 with TRBJ2-7; 7 bases line up with TRBD2. This CDR3 region has 15 residues. Trimming took 4 bases from V and 3 from J; bases not matched to a gene: 10. Germline V gene sequence: CDR1 SGDLS, CDR2 YYNGEE. The CDR3 protein is CASSSATSWDYEQYF. The CDR3 bases are TGTGCCAGCAGCTCCGCGACTAGCTGGGACTACGAGCAGTACTTC.

This clone showed up just a few times. The chain joins TRBV7-9 to TRBJ2-6; 7 nucleotides align to TRBD2. This CDR3 comprises 18 residues. J gave up 4 bases and V 5 bases, and 14 bases lay outside the gene matches. Germline CDR1 SEHNR, CDR2 FQNEAQ (reference sequence). The CDR3 spells CASSPGRGRGEGANVLTF. The CDR3 coding sequence is TGTGCCAGCAGCCCCGGCCGGGGGAGGGGAGAAGGGGCCAACGTCCTGACTTTC.

This chain links TRBV7-9 with TRBJ1-2; 7 nucleotides line up with TRBD1. Germline V gene sequence: CDR1 SEHNR, CDR2 FQNEAQ (reference sequence). Losses at the gene ends were 1 base for V and 8 bases for J; bases not matched to a gene: 10. This CDR3 region has 15 residues. CDR3 sequence reads: CASSLVMAGGLGYTF. The CDR3 nucleotides read TGTGCCAGCAGCTTAGTAATGGCAGGGGGTCTGGGCTACACCTTC.

The V and J genes are TRBV5-1 and TRBJ2-3, with 10 bases matching TRBD2. V lost 3 bases to trimming and J lost 14 bases; unmatched junction nucleotides: 9. CDR3 length: 13 residues. CDR1 is SGHRS and CDR2 is YFSETQ in the germline V gene. The DNA of the CDR3 is TGCGCCAGCAGCTCTCTAGCGGGGGAAATCGGGTATTTT. This gives the protein CASSSLAGEIGYF. Full variable domain (outside the CDR3, taken from reference TRBV5-1 and TRBJ2-3): KAGVTQTPRYLIKTRGQQVTLSCSPISGHRSVSWYQQTPGQGLQFLFEYFSETQRNKGNFPGRFSGRQFSNSRSEMNVSTLELGDSALYLCASSSLAGEIGYFGPGTRLTVL.

This clone was seen a few times. This rearrangement joins TRBV1 to TRBJ2-3; the D call TRBD2 from the table was never checked on the DNA. TRBV1 is listed as a pseudogene. There are 20 residues in the CDR3. The CDR3 region is CTSSQISGTNNSRPTDTQYF. The CDR3 coding sequence is TGCACCAGCAGCCAAATCTCCGGGACTAATAATTCCCGCCCCACAGATACGCAGTATTTT.

As for this clone: Germline is not matched at one junction end, which may reflect a read error. V gene TRBV27 combines with J gene TRBJ1-2; 8 bases map to TRBD1. The CDR3 is made up of 12 amino acids. The V gene's germline CDR1 is MNHEY and CDR2 SMNVEV (reference sequence). CDR3 in DNA: TGTGCCAGCAGTATATCAGGGGGCGGCTACACCTTC. This gives the protein CASSISGGGYTF.

This sequence joins TRBV21-1 and TRBJ2-7; the table gives TRBD1 as D, unverified against the DNA. TRBV21-1 is noted as a pseudogene. The CDR3 spans 13 residues. Here the CDR3 reads CATRRGGPLEQYF. The DNA of the CDR3 is TGTGCCACCCGTAGGGGTGGTCCTTTAGAGCAGTACTTC.

This clone was recorded only once. J is TRBJ2-7 and V is TRBV19; D may be TRBD1 (7 bases). Germline-derived CDR1 and CDR2 are LNHDA and SQIVND (reference sequence). V dropped 9 bases and J dropped 2 bases, with 17 bases sitting between them. The CDR3 is 14 residues long. Here the CDR3 DNA reads TGTGCCAGCAAAGACAGGGAGCGGGCCTACGAGCAGTACTTC. Translating gives CASKDRERAYEQYF. The complete variable domain, with remaining parts taken from reference TRBV19 and TRBJ2-7, reads DGGITQSPKYLFRKEGQNVTLSCEQNLNHDAMYWYRQDPGQGLRLIYYSQIVNDFQKGDIAEGYSVSREKKESFPLTVTSAQKNPTAFYLCASKDRERAYEQYFGPGTRLTVT.

The chain employs TRBV10-3 and TRBJ2-5; TRBD2 matches 10 bases. CDR1 is ENHRY and CDR2 is SYGVKD in the germline V gene. V trimming: 0 bases; J trimming: 2 bases; junction bases outside the gene matches: 9. CDR3 size: 18 residues. The chain's CDR3 is CAISESQREGLKQETQYF. In DNA form, the CDR3 reads TGTGCCATCAGTGAGTCCCAGCGGGAGGGCCTCAAGCAAGAGACCCAGTACTTC.

The chain combines TRBV6-5 with TRBJ1-2, with TRBD1 as a possible D gene (6 bases). The V and J ends lost 6 bases and 8 bases respectively, with 10 bases between them. Germline V CDR1 and CDR2: MNHEY, SVGAGI. The CDR3 loop spans 11 amino acids. CDR3 region: CASRAGQGYTF. The CDR3 DNA reads as TGTGCCAGCAGAGCAGGACAGGGCTACACCTTC.

This clone was seen more than once but under ten times. The gene calls are TRBV4-1 and TRBJ1-1; D is undetermined. The germline gives CDR1 MGHRA, CDR2 YSYEKL. CDR3 length: 12 residues. Between the trimmed V and J ends, which lost 0 bases and 8 bases, there was a span of 7 bases. The CDR3 DNA is TGCGCCAGCAGCCAAGATGGAGGGGAAGCTTTCTTT. Protein product: CASSQDGGEAFF.

J is TRBJ1-2 and V is TRBV2; perhaps TRBD1 as D (6 bases). The germline V gene has CDR1 SNHLY and CDR2 FYNNEI. This CDR3 comprises 12 residues. V was trimmed by 2 bases and J by 8 bases, leaving 9 bases between them. CDR3 in amino acids: CASSEQGNGYTF. The CDR3, as DNA: TGTGCCAGCAGTGAACAGGGGAACGGCTACACCTTC.

The chain has TRBV7-2 and TRBJ1-1, with D unclear. CDR1 and CDR2 (germline): SGHTA, FQGNSA. Trimming removed 5 bases at V and 11 bases at J, with 18 bases between. The CDR3 is made up of 13 amino acids. CDR3 region: CASSPRGQLAAFF. The DNA for the CDR3 is TGTGCCAGCAGCCCCCGAGGGCAGCTGGCGGCTTTCTTT.

This clone was counted between two and nine times. The rearrangement joins TRBV4-1 to TRBJ1-4, with 7 bases fitting TRBD1. The CDR3 has 15 residues. Unmatched junction bases numbered 8, after V lost 4 bases and J lost 6 bases. The V gene's germline CDR1 is MGHRA and CDR2 YSYEKL. This CDR3 is CASSPDREVDEKLFF. DNA of the CDR3: TGCGCCAGCAGCCCCGACAGGGAGGTAGATGAAAAACTGTTTTTT.

The CDR3 reads CASSEVAGDNYGYTF. CDR3 bases: TGTGCCAGCAGTGAAGTGGCAGGGGATAACTATGGCTACACCTTC. This chain joins TRBV25-1 and TRBJ1-2; D is perhaps TRBD1 (6 bases). The V gene lost 2 bases and the J gene lost 1 base, with 11 bases spanning the gap. Germline values: CDR1 MGHDK, CDR2 SYGVNS. The CDR3 extends over 15 amino acids.

The gene calls are TRBV2 and TRBJ2-3; the D gene is possibly TRBD1 (6 bases). Germline CDR1 SNHLY, CDR2 FYNNEI. V was pared by 6 bases and J by 1 base, with 17 bases between. The CDR3 extends over 16 amino acids. The CDR3 sequence: CASSPDGQFRTDTQYF. CDR3 DNA sequence: TGTGCCAGCAGCCCCGACGGACAGTTCCGCACAGATACGCAGTATTTT.

This sequence joins TRBV4-2 and TRBJ2-3, with D possibly being TRBD2 (6 bases). With 1 base removed from V and 2 bases from J, the gap between germline ends came to 19 bases. The CDR3 runs 18 residues. Germline V lookup: CDR1 LGHNA, CDR2 YNFKEQ. For the CDR3, the DNA is TGTGCCAGCAGCCAAGTACTACAACTGGGACTCTACACAGATACGCAGTATTTT. This encodes CASSQVLQLGLYTDTQYF.

The chain combines TRBV5-6 with TRBJ1-5; weak D call: TRBD1 (5 bases). V was shortened by 0 bases and J by 7 bases, with 8 bases between the two germline ends. Germline CDR1 and CDR2: SGHDT and YYEEEE. The CDR3 sequence is 13 residues long. CDR3 protein: CASSLAGGQPQHF. Written as DNA, the CDR3 is TGTGCCAGCAGCTTGGCCGGGGGACAGCCCCAGCATTTT.

The chain links TRBV5-4 to TRBJ2-1; 9 bases match TRBD2. This CDR3 comprises 15 residues. The J segment lost 5 bases and the V segment lost 4 bases, leaving 7 bases of the junction unmatched. Germline assignment: CDR1 SGHNT and CDR2 YYREEE (reference sequence). Written as DNA, the CDR3 is TGTGCCAGCAGCCTGTCCGCGGGGGGGAACAATGAGCAGTTCTTC. This codes for CASSLSAGGNNEQFF.